Given below is one TCR beta chain in context. What it binds is unknown. A single base separates this from a much larger clone, so it may be a read error. Treg sorting used a CD4+CD25+CD127-/low gate. Study outcomes and limitations: Tumor memory CD4+ T cell TCR gene usage clustered with blood and lymph node memory CD4+ cells and lymph node naive CD4+ cells. Tumor Tregs overlapped most with tumor, then blood, naive CD4+ cells.

V gave up 4 bases and J gave up 3 bases; unmatched junction bases: 4. Germline CDR1 reads LGHDT; CDR2 reads YNNKEL (reference sequence). This CDR3 is 14 amino acids long. Constant-region reverse primers amplified full-length variable regions, followed by semi-nested Nested Universal Primer A PCR. TCRdb fed the 5' RACE reads into MiXCR, producing one record per CDR3 protein. The data hold nearly 10,000 distinct CDR3 sequences, with 11% to 15% observed a single time. The sequencing sample was made of Tregs sorted from blood. The source of this sequence is a female donor with breast cancer. V is TRBV3-1 and J is TRBJ2-5; 8 nucleotides agree with TRBD2. The CDR3, as DNA: TGTGCCAGCAGCCCAGTTAGCGGGAAAGAGACCCAGTACTTC. Protein product: CASSPVSGKETQYF.